This T cell receptor (beta chain) was found in a study of blood T cell repertoires in COVID-19 (dated by TCRdb to between 2020 and 2021). At the level of the whole study: Collaborator samples came from the United States, Italy and Spain and covered acute and convalescent phases of COVID-19. The prospective study material was composed of cDNA or gDNA derived from T cells, B-cell-depleted T cells, or PBMCs. The dataset comprised deeply sampled blood TCRbeta repertoires from subjects exposed to, actively infected with, or recovered from COVID-19. The repertoires were made available in a free public database intended to serve as a resource for research on the immune response to SARS-CoV-2. Samples came from the ongoing ImmuneRACE study (first 160 participants) plus 1,254 subjects from 6 global collaborators. Nearly every sample came with metadata listing a de-identified subject ID, COVID-19 status, age in years and sex. Where available, HLA class I and class II types were obtained from metadata supplied by the sample provider rather than from assay-based typing.

TCRbeta CDR3 regions were amplified from genomic DNA using the immunoSEQ Assay, a bias-controlled multiplex PCR. Per the source publication's procedure: Within the assay, amplification of reference gene primers was used to estimate how many nucleated cells each sample contained. To quantify the absolute abundance of each unique TCRbeta CDR3 rearrangement, sequence reads were collapsed and filtered. For each sample, productive Simpson clonality was calculated as the square root of Simpson's diversity index over productive rearrangements. TCRdb provides this immuneACCESS table in a form limited to in-frame rearrangements. Some clones are lacking; in checked studies, under half of them reflect an unresolved V gene, and why the rest are absent is not known. V and J calls and clone size are those listed in that table; D and trimming were worked out from the DNA. The sample table records about 140,000 clones; 84% of these occur just once. 10% of the sample lies in the top ten.

The collaborating institutions used their own protocols to collect whole blood in K2EDTA tubes. For TCRbeta analysis, collaborator samples were shipped as frozen whole blood, as isolated PBMCs, or as DNA extracted from either sample type. A note on this clone: Which antigen it targets is not known. Within one base of it there is no much larger clone, and no base qualities were kept.

What the study reported, not specific to this receptor: The amount of clinical and demographic metadata varied by source and participant and was provided uncurated.

Source material: peripheral blood. The clonotype comes from a man in his sixties with active or convalescent COVID-19.

The sequenced DNA: TGTGCCAGCAGTTACTCTACCCCCACAGGGGTGTACGAGCAGTACTTC. Translated, it reads CASSYSTPTGVYEQYF. This chain is built from TRBV6-5 and TRBJ2-7; the junction holds 7 bases that match TRBD1. The CDR3 has 16 amino acids, counting the end cysteine and phenylalanine. Only the CDR3 portion is preserved as DNA: 48 bases, with reading frame beginning at the first base. V loses 0 bases at its end and J loses 4 bases; junction bases beyond the gene matches: 9. As encoded in the germline V gene, CDR1 is MNHEY while CDR2 is SVGAGI.